The 18 T cell receptor beta chains presented below share a single source sample, sequenced in a study of CD8+CD57+ T cells in acquired aplastic anemia. Genomic DNA templated the TCR beta VDJ and CDR3 profiling. TCRdb re-called the reads through MiXCR, storing one row per CDR3 protein. The profile covers hundreds of thousands of distinct CDR3 sequences, with around a third appearing a single time and 0.82% taken by the ten largest. An expansion of CD8+CD57+ cells by flow cytometry had been shown in patients chosen for sequencing. The material sequenced was sorted CD4+, CD8+, or CD8+CD57+ T cells (not recorded which) from PBMCs. These receptors all stem from a human donor with aplastic anemia.

The table lists this clonotype with a count of one. V gene TRBV29-1 combines with J gene TRBJ2-3; TRBD1 is a possible D gene (5 bases). Trimming stripped 5 bases from V and 4 bases from J, with 10 bases between. Germline values: CDR1 SQVTM, CDR2 ANQGSEA. The CDR3 consists of 12 residues. The CDR3 DNA reads as TGCAGCGTTAGGCAGGGCGCAGATACGCAGTATTTT. Translating gives CSVRQGADTQYF.

In its sample, this clonotype was seen many times. V usage is TRBV15 and J usage is TRBJ1-5; D is undetermined. Germline V gives CDR1 LNHNV, CDR2 YYDKDF (reference sequence). CDR3 length equals 15 residues. Trimming removed 3 bases at V and 5 bases at J, with 14 bases between. In DNA form, the CDR3 reads TGTGCCACCAGCAGTAGAGGGTGGGTAGATCAGCCCCAGCATTTT. Translated: CATSSRGWVDQPQHF.

The sample holds many counts of this clonotype. The CDR3: CASMKVGGVYEQYF. The CDR3, as DNA: TGTGCCAGCATGAAGGTGGGAGGTGTCTACGAGCAGTACTTC. The V gene is TRBV2, the J gene TRBJ2-7; maybe TRBD2 (6 bases). From germline, CDR1 is SNHLY and CDR2 FYNNEI. Trimming shortened V by 7 bases and J by 3 bases, and 16 bases separated the two germline ends. The CDR3 contains 14 residues.

The chain employs TRBV25-1 and TRBJ2-3; D may be TRBD1 or TRBD2 (5 bases each). Germline lookup yields CDR1 MGHDK and CDR2 SYGVNS. V was shortened by 5 bases and J by 2 bases, with 8 bases between the two germline ends. This CDR3 is 13 amino acids long. The CDR3 bases are TGTGCCAGCAGTAGGGGACCCACAGATACGCAGTATTTT. Translating gives CASSRGPTDTQYF. Supplemented by reference TRBV25-1 and TRBJ2-3, the full variable domain reads EADIYQTPRYLVIGTGKKITLECSQTMGHDKMYWYQQDPGMELHLIHYSYGVNSTEKGDLSSESTVSRIRTEHFPLTLESARPSHTSQYLCASSRGPTDTQYFGPGTRLTVL.

This clonotype was picked up many times. This chain joins TRBV2 and TRBJ2-6; TRBD2 might be the D (5 bases). V lost 3 bases to trimming and J lost 2 bases, with 5 bases between them. This CDR3 is 14 amino acids long. Germline-derived CDR1 and CDR2 are SNHLY and FYNNEI. In DNA, the CDR3 is TGTGCCAGCAGTGACGGGACTGGGGCCAACGTCCTGACTTTC. Translation: CASSDGTGANVLTF. Full variable domain (missing parts from reference TRBV2 and TRBJ2-6): EPEVTQTPSHQVTQMGQEVILRCVPISNHLYFYWYRQILGQKVEFLVSFYNNEISEKSEIFDDQFSVERPDGSNFTLKIRSTKLEDSAMYFCASSDGTGANVLTFGAGSRLTVL.

V gene TRBV10-1 combines with J gene TRBJ1-6; 9 bases map to TRBD1. The germline V gene encodes CDR1 WNHNN and CDR2 SYGVQD (reference sequence). The V and J ends lost 3 bases and 10 bases, in that order; junction bases with no gene match: 4. This CDR3 region has 14 residues. CDR3 amino acids: CASSEGTGLSPLHF. Written as DNA, the CDR3 is TGCGCCAGCAGTGAAGGGACAGGGCTCTCACCCCTCCACTTT.

The rearrangement uses TRBV6-1 and TRBJ1-6; no reliable D call. Germline V CDR1 and CDR2: MNHNS, SASEGT. The CDR3 is made up of 14 amino acids. Trimming left V 4 bases short and J 6 bases short, with 10 bases between. CDR3 region: CASSVGASNSPLHF. DNA of the CDR3: TGTGCCAGCAGTGTGGGCGCTAGTAATTCACCCCTCCACTTT.

V gene TRBV15 combines with J gene TRBJ2-3, with a weak D call TRBD1 (5 bases). V lost 1 base and J 2 bases, leaving 10 bases between the germline ends. The CDR3 totals 15 residues. CDR1 and CDR2 (germline): LNHNV, YYDKDF (reference sequence). CDR3 amino acids: CATSRGLGDTDTQYF. DNA of the CDR3: TGTGCCACCAGCAGAGGGTTAGGGGACACAGATACGCAGTATTTT.

This clonotype occurred many times. V is TRBV29-1 and J is TRBJ2-1, with D possibly TRBD2 on 5 matching bases. V was cut by 2 bases and J by 1 base, with 6 bases left in between. CDR3 length equals 13 residues. Germline V gives CDR1 SQVTM, CDR2 ANQGSEA. Here the CDR3 DNA reads TGCAGCGTTGAACGGGGTTCCTACAATGAGCAGTTCTTC. Protein: CSVERGSYNEQFF.

This clonotype showed up many times. The chain combines TRBV12-3 or TRBV12-4 with TRBJ2-7; 9 nucleotides line up with TRBD1. V lost 7 bases and J lost 7; bases outside the gene matches: 5. This CDR3 contains 12 residues. The CDR3 here is CASKDRGREQYF. The CDR3 DNA sequence: TGTGCCAGCAAGGACAGGGGCCGGGAGCAGTACTTC.

V and J are TRBV15 and TRBJ1-3, with TRBD1 matching over 7 bases. Trimming took 3 bases from V and 2 from J; bases not matched to a gene: 1. Germline loops: CDR1 LNHNV, CDR2 YYDKDF (reference sequence). There are 14 residues in the CDR3. As DNA, the CDR3 is TGTGCCACCAGCAGGAGGGGGCCTGGAAACACCATATATTTT. Translating gives CATSRRGPGNTIYF.

There are many counts of this clonotype. The chain carries TRBV2 and TRBJ2-5; D unresolved. V gave up 6 bases and J gave up 0 bases, with 5 bases separating them. The CDR3 covers 12 residues. Germline CDR1 is SNHLY and CDR2 is FYNNEI. CDR3 protein: CASSAYQETQYF. CDR3 bases: TGTGCCAGCAGCGCGTACCAAGAGACCCAGTACTTC.

For the CDR3, the DNA is TGTGCCAGCAGCTCGGGGGGACTAGCGAAAGAGACCCAGTACTTC. This gives the protein CASSSGGLAKETQYF. The rearrangement joins TRBV7-2 to TRBJ2-5, with 10 bases matching TRBD2. CDR3 length: 15 amino acids. Germline V gene lookup returns CDR1 SGHTA and CDR2 FQGNSA. Trimming at V came to 4 bases and at J to 3 bases, leaving 5 bases not matched to a gene.

The gene calls are TRBV6-2 or TRBV6-3 and TRBJ1-2; D not certain. Germline V gene lookup returns CDR1 MNHEY and CDR2 SVGEGT. CDR3 size: 11 residues. The germline V and J ends were trimmed by 7 bases and 0 bases, with 3 bases remaining between them. The CDR3 spells CASTANYGYTF. The DNA of the CDR3 is TGTGCCAGCACTGCTAACTATGGCTACACCTTC.

This clonotype was recorded a few times. DNA of the CDR3: TGTGCCAGCAGCCCTTTACAGGGGCCCACTGAAGCTTTCTTT. Its translation is CASSPLQGPTEAFF. The chain employs TRBV7-9 and TRBJ1-1, with TRBD1 matching 7 bases. The trim removed 5 bases at V and 4 bases at J, leaving 7 bases unmatched. The V gene's germline CDR1 is SEHNR and CDR2 FQNEAQ (reference sequence). The CDR3 sequence is 14 residues long.

This clonotype occurred many times. This chain connects TRBV24-1 to TRBJ1-2; no firm D call. The CDR3 spans 14 residues. Deletions cut 4 bases from V and 4 bases from J, with 12 bases between. Germline V gene sequence: CDR1 KGHDR, CDR2 SFDVKD. Here the CDR3 DNA reads TGTGCCACCAGTGAGGGCAACACCCCCTATGGCTACACCTTC. It is translated as CATSEGNTPYGYTF.

This chain uses TRBV5-6 with TRBJ1-1; D gene unclear. CDR1 is SGHDT and CDR2 is YYEEEE in the germline V gene. The CDR3 extends over 15 amino acids. Trimming left V 2 bases short and J 1 base short, with 12 bases between. CDR3 loop: CASSFGRPKNTEAFF. CDR3 in DNA: TGTGCCAGCAGCTTTGGACGGCCGAAGAACACTGAAGCTTTCTTT.

The chain joins TRBV3-1 to TRBJ2-6, with D hard to call. Germline V gives CDR1 LGHDT, CDR2 YNNKEL (reference sequence). This CDR3 region has 14 residues. With 0 bases removed from V and 2 bases from J, the gap between germline ends came to 2 bases. In nucleotides, the CDR3 is TGTGCCAGCAGCCAAGAAACTGGGGCCAACGTCCTGACTTTC. It specifies CASSQETGANVLTF.